This TCR beta chain was sequenced during a study of blood T cell repertoires in COVID-19. V gave up 4 bases and J gave up 5 bases, with 11 bases separating them. The CDR3 is made up of 14 amino acids. Per germline, CDR1 KGHSH and CDR2 LQKENI. Generated by immunoSEQ multiplex PCR, the TCRdb table keeps only in-frame clones and is missing some. The data hold 120,000 to 150,000 clones, with approximately 80% observed a single time. The sample comprised peripheral blood. V is TRBV18 and J is TRBJ1-4; D remains unclear. The receptor was derived from a woman in her forties with active or convalescent COVID-19. The CDR3 nucleotides read TGTGCCAGCTCACTCCGGCGGGAAAATGAAAAACTGTTTTTT. Translated: CASSLRRENEKLFF.